This entry concerns a single TCR beta chain. Its matching antigen is unknown. Since a much larger clone is just one base distant, this may be a read error. The sample is drawn from a study of post-analysis software for immune sequencing data. Whole-study context: Multiple sclerosis in the patients followed relapsing-remitting, secondary progressive and progressive-relapsing courses.

General study results and limits: A few TRBV segments appeared more often in patients than in controls, and TRBV5-6, TRBV5-1 and TRBV20-1 were among these. With F measure, samples from one preparation batch clustered together strongly. Those with multiple sclerosis, the patient group, showed significantly lower normalized Chao1 diversity than controls.

TCR beta cDNA libraries included unique molecular identifiers. Using its own MiXCR run on the PCR reads, TCRdb lists one record per CDR3 protein. The sample has approximately 180,000 distinct CDR3 sequences; approximately 30% are singletons. V was clipped by 2 bases and J by 11 bases; unmatched bases: 16. Germline CDR1 and CDR2: MNHEY and SMNVEV (reference sequence). This CDR3 is built from 16 residues. This sequence joins TRBV27 and TRBJ2-5; 8 bases map to TRBD1. The sequencing sample was made of blood. This receptor was identified in a girl aged 10 to 17 with multiple sclerosis. In nucleotides, the CDR3 is TGTGCCAGCAGTTTAGATCGGGACAGGAACGGAAGGGAGCAGTACTTC. It specifies CASSLDRDRNGREQYF.